One sample yielded the 30 T cell receptor beta chains listed below, sequenced in a study of CD4 T cells in relation to SARS-CoV-2 and coronaviruses. CD4+ T cells from unexposed donors were obtained before the COVID-19 pandemic (2011-2018). Repertoires were generated with immunoSEQ multiplex PCR, while TCRdb's copy carries only in-frame clones and drops some. In the table there are about 59,000 clones, 80% to 90% of which are singletons. Sequencing was done on a sample of memory CD4+ T cells from PBMCs. The receptors here all came from a human donor in good health.

The chain joins TRBV28 to TRBJ2-4; 14 bases agree with TRBD2. V lost 3 bases and J lost 0; bases outside the gene matches: 13. The CDR3 extends over 21 amino acids. Germline V gene lookup returns CDR1 MDHEN and CDR2 SYDVKM. The chain's CDR3 is CASSFPLGTSGSRIAKNIQYF. The DNA for the CDR3 is TGTGCCAGCAGTTTCCCCCTTGGGACTAGCGGGAGTCGCATAGCCAAAAACATTCAGTACTTC.

This clone was counted a single time. In DNA, the CDR3 is TGTGCCTGGACCGAGGGGCAGGGAGCCTTGGGCTATGGCTACACCTTC. It yields the protein CAWTEGQGALGYGYTF. The rearrangement joins TRBV30 to TRBJ1-2; a weak D match, TRBD1 (5 bases). Trimming cost V 4 bases and J 4 bases, with 22 bases left between them. The germline V gene has CDR1 GTSNPN and CDR2 SVGIG (reference sequence). This CDR3 has 16 amino acids.

This chain links TRBV19 with TRBJ2-6; weak D call: TRBD1 (5 bases). V dropped 4 bases and J dropped 2 bases, with 15 bases sitting between them. This CDR3 contains 17 residues. CDR1 is LNHDA and CDR2 is SQIVND in the germline V gene (reference sequence). Here the CDR3 reads CASSTHSPGPGANVLTF. CDR3 nucleotide sequence: TGTGCCAGTAGTACCCACTCCCCAGGGCCTGGGGCCAACGTCCTGACTTTC.

The V and J genes are TRBV30 and TRBJ1-6; D is ambiguous. Germline V gene data show CDR1 as GTSNPN and CDR2 as SVGIG (reference sequence). The CDR3 is made up of 16 amino acids. V lost 3 bases, J lost 4 bases, and 16 bases lay in between. In nucleotides, the CDR3 is TGTGCCTGGAGGACCCGAGGCGGGCAGTATAATTCACCCCTCCACTTT. It translates to CAWRTRGGQYNSPLHF.

The chain is built from TRBV10-2 and TRBJ2-1; 8 bases are shared with TRBD2. Germline trimming cut 8 bases from V and 1 base from J; bases unmatched to any gene: 1. In germline, CDR1 is WSHSY, CDR2 SAAADI. The CDR3 is 13 residues long. The CDR3 region is CASQRGSYNEQFF. The CDR3 nucleotides read TGCGCCAGCCAGCGGGGGTCCTACAATGAGCAGTTCTTC.

This clone was observed a handful of times. V and J are TRBV9 and TRBJ1-6; a weak D match, TRBD1 (6 bases). V was trimmed by 0 bases and J by 7 bases, leaving 14 bases between them. There are 16 residues in the CDR3. Germline V lookup: CDR1 SGDLS, CDR2 YYNGEE. CDR3 protein: CASSVGLPGDNSPLHF. For the CDR3, the DNA is TGTGCCAGCAGCGTAGGACTCCCAGGGGACAATTCACCCCTCCACTTT.

This chain connects TRBV5-4 to TRBJ2-7, with D possibly TRBD2 on 5 matching bases. V was clipped by 1 base and J by 5 bases, with 16 bases between them. CDR1 and CDR2 from the germline V gene are SGHNT and YYREEE (reference sequence). The CDR3 length is 15 residues. The CDR3 nucleotides are TGTGCCAGCAGCTTGACTGCCGGGAAGGGCGACGAGCAGTACTTC. The encoded protein is CASSLTAGKGDEQYF.

The chain carries TRBV30 and TRBJ1-2; D is uncertain. V gave up 3 bases and J gave up 2 bases, with 7 bases separating them. The CDR3 contains 12 residues. Germline V gene sequence: CDR1 GTSNPN, CDR2 SVGIG (reference sequence). The chain's CDR3 is CAWSILNYGYTF. CDR3 DNA: TGTGCCTGGAGCATCCTAAACTATGGCTACACCTTC.

The genes are TRBV28 and TRBJ2-7; 9 nucleotides align to TRBD1. This CDR3 is built from 16 residues. Germline trimming cut 10 bases from V and 0 bases from J; bases unmatched to any gene: 13. Germline V gene data show CDR1 as MDHEN and CDR2 as SYDVKM. The CDR3 DNA sequence: TGTGCCACCTATCCAAGGGGACAGGGAAGCTCCTACGAGCAGTACTTC. This gives the protein CATYPRGQGSSYEQYF.

The chain carries TRBV2 and TRBJ1-1; D not certain. V lost 1 base and J 0 bases, leaving 9 bases between the germline ends. The germline V gene encodes CDR1 SNHLY and CDR2 FYNNEI. There are 15 residues in the CDR3. The CDR3 DNA is TGTGCCAGCAGTGAAGAATCAGCCTTGAACACTGAAGCTTTCTTT. Translating it yields CASSEESALNTEAFF. The full variable domain, its missing parts supplied by reference TRBV2 and TRBJ1-1, is EPEVTQTPSHQVTQMGQEVILRCVPISNHLYFYWYRQILGQKVEFLVSFYNNEISEKSEIFDDQFSVERPDGSNFTLKIRSTKLEDSAMYFCASSEESALNTEAFFGQGTRLTVV.

The genes are TRBV2 and TRBJ2-3; D uncertain. V shed 5 bases and J shed 2 bases, with 14 bases lying between them. The CDR3 spans 15 residues. CDR1 and CDR2 from the germline V gene are SNHLY and FYNNEI. CDR3 in amino acids: CASSSSKRYTDTQYF. In DNA form, the CDR3 reads TGTGCCAGCAGTAGTAGTAAGAGATACACAGATACGCAGTATTTT.

The chain carries TRBV7-3 and TRBJ2-6, with D perhaps matching TRBD2 (6 bases). Trimming stripped 5 bases from V and 2 bases from J, with 13 bases between. The CDR3 consists of 16 residues. Germline CDR1 SGHTA, CDR2 FQGTGA. The CDR3 region is CASSPAGLTGANVLTF. The CDR3 coding sequence is TGTGCCAGCAGCCCAGCAGGACTAACTGGGGCCAACGTCCTGACTTTC.

The chain joins TRBV6-5 to TRBJ1-2; D is perhaps TRBD1 (5 bases). The CDR3 runs 14 residues. Trimming removed 6 bases from V and 5 bases from J, with 16 bases in between. Germline V gene data show CDR1 as MNHEY and CDR2 as SVGAGI. The CDR3 coding sequence is TGTGCCAGCAGACCCACCGCCGGGGGTTATGGCTACACCTTC. Amino acids: CASRPTAGGYGYTF.

This clone was counted only a few times. The chain combines TRBV2 with TRBJ2-4; possibly TRBD2 for D (6 bases). The length of the CDR3 is 15 residues. Germline CDR1 and CDR2: SNHLY and FYNNEI. The V end lost 6 bases, the J end lost 6 bases, and 18 bases lay between the germline ends. CDR3 DNA sequence: TGTGCCAGCAGGGGGGGTAAAGCCCATCTAAACATTCAGTACTTC. Residues: CASRGGKAHLNIQYF.

This chain joins TRBV3-1 (or the pseudogene TRBV3-2) and TRBJ2-5, with D possibly being TRBD2 (5 bases). The CDR3 runs to 16 residues. Germline loops: CDR1 LGHDT, CDR2 YNNKEL (reference sequence). V was pared by 0 bases and J by 3 bases, with 14 bases between. CDR3 DNA sequence: TGTGCCAGCAGCCAAGATAGTACTAGGAGAGAAGAGACCCAGTACTTC. Translation gives CASSQDSTRREETQYF.

The V and J genes are TRBV9 and TRBJ2-2, with TRBD1 identical over 8 bases. The germline V gene encodes CDR1 SGDLS and CDR2 YYNGEE. J gave up 5 bases and V 4 bases, and 7 bases lay outside the gene matches. The CDR3 has 15 residues. The CDR3 sequence: CASSLDRVRTGELFF. The CDR3 DNA follows: TGTGCCAGCAGCTTGGACAGGGTCCGGACCGGGGAGCTGTTTTTT. Combining the CDR3 with reference TRBV9 and TRBJ2-2 gives the whole variable domain DSGVTQTPKHLITATGQRVTLRCSPRSGDLSVYWYQQSLDQGLQFLIQYYNGEERAKGNILERFSAQQFPDLHSELNLSSLELGDSALYFCASSLDRVRTGELFFGEGSRLTVL.

The CDR3 loop reads CASSARGRGGGNEQFF. Written as DNA, the CDR3 is TGTGCCAGCAGCGCCCGGGGCAGGGGGGGAGGGAATGAGCAGTTCTTC. The genes are TRBV9 and TRBJ2-1; the D call may be TRBD1 or TRBD2 (7 bases each). The CDR3 is 16 amino acids. CDR1 and CDR2 from the germline V gene are SGDLS and YYNGEE. V was pared by 3 bases and J by 7 bases, with 20 bases between.

The chain links TRBV5-5 to TRBJ1-5; maybe TRBD1 (5 bases). Germline V gene data show CDR1 as SGHKS and CDR2 as YYEKEE (reference sequence). The CDR3 contains 14 residues. Trimming left V 4 bases short and J 3 bases short, with 11 bases between. In nucleotides, the CDR3 is TGTGCCAGCAGCGTAGGGACCCTCAATCAGCCCCAGCATTTT. It yields the protein CASSVGTLNQPQHF.

The V call is TRBV19, the J call TRBJ2-1; no clear D. The CDR3 loop spans 13 amino acids. Germline CDR1 LNHDA, CDR2 SQIVND (reference sequence). The V and J ends lost 1 base and 6 bases respectively, with 7 bases between them. The CDR3 region has the DNA TGTGCCAGTAGTATAGGTTGGAGCAATGAGCAGTTCTTC. Amino acid sequence: CASSIGWSNEQFF.

V gene TRBV5-1 combines with J gene TRBJ1-2, with a possible D match to TRBD1 (6 bases). The CDR3 contains 12 residues. CDR1 is SGHRS and CDR2 is YFSETQ in the germline V gene. V lost 3 bases and J 7 bases, leaving 10 bases between the germline ends. The CDR3 protein is CASSSQGFGYTF. In nucleotides, the CDR3 is TGCGCCAGCAGCTCACAGGGTTTTGGCTACACCTTC.

The V gene is TRBV10-3, the J gene TRBJ2-7; 9 positions agree with TRBD2. This CDR3 is built from 16 residues. Per the germline V gene, CDR1 is ENHRY and CDR2 is SYGVKD. J lost 0 bases, V lost 5 bases, and 8 bases had no gene match. CDR3 DNA sequence: TGTGCCATCAGTCCTAGCGGGACGGCACTCTCCTACGAGCAGTACTTC. Translation gives CAISPSGTALSYEQYF.

The chain joins TRBV7-9 to TRBJ1-6, with a weak D call TRBD1 (5 bases). The CDR3 is made up of 14 amino acids. V lost 1 base to trimming and J lost 9 bases, with 10 bases between them. Looked up from germline, CDR1 is SEHNR and CDR2 is FQNEAQ (reference sequence). CDR3 sequence: CASSLGQNGSPLHF. DNA for the CDR3: TGTGCCAGCAGCTTAGGACAGAACGGTTCACCCCTCCACTTT.

This chain connects TRBV25-1 to TRBJ2-5, with TRBD1 matching over 8 bases. Trimming removed 2 bases from V and 2 bases from J; junction bases left unmatched: 7. From germline, CDR1 is MGHDK and CDR2 SYGVNS. The CDR3 consists of 16 residues. For the CDR3, the DNA is TGTGCCAGCAGTGAAGGGAAATGGACAGGGCAAGAGACCCAGTACTTC. Translating gives CASSEGKWTGQETQYF. The full variable domain, completed using reference TRBV25-1 and TRBJ2-5, is EADIYQTPRYLVIGTGKKITLECSQTMGHDKMYWYQQDPGMELHLIHYSYGVNSTEKGDLSSESTVSRIRTEHFPLTLESARPSHTSQYLCASSEGKWTGQETQYFGPGTRLLVL.

About this clone itself: The same CDR3 is also encoded by other DNA sequences in this sample. The rearrangement joins TRBV24-1 to TRBJ2-5; 9 nucleotides line up with TRBD1. CDR1 and CDR2 from the germline V gene are KGHDR and SFDVKD. This CDR3 contains 14 residues. V trimming: 4 bases; J trimming: 5 bases; junction bases outside the gene matches: 4. The CDR3 DNA follows: TGTGCCACCAGTGACACCGGGACAGGGGAGACCCAGTACTTC. As protein: CATSDTGTGETQYF.

The J gene is TRBJ2-3, the V gene TRBV3-1 (or the pseudogene TRBV3-2), with TRBD1 matching over 8 bases. Trimming took 4 bases from V and 0 from J; bases not matched to a gene: 6. The germline V gene has CDR1 LGHDT and CDR2 YNNKEL (reference sequence). CDR3 size: 16 residues. The CDR3 sequence is CASSPHRGVSTDTQYF. The DNA for the CDR3 is TGTGCCAGCAGCCCACACAGGGGGGTTAGCACAGATACGCAGTATTTT.

This sequence joins TRBV5-1 and TRBJ1-5; no definite D call. CDR3 length: 14 residues. V shed 0 bases and J shed 0 bases, with 4 bases lying between them. Germline V gene sequence: CDR1 SGHRS, CDR2 YFSETQ. The CDR3 bases are TGCGCCAGCAGCTTGGGGTATAGCAATCAGCCCCAGCATTTT. It specifies CASSLGYSNQPQHF.

The rearrangement joins TRBV19 to TRBJ1-5; D might be TRBD1 (5 bases). Trimming took 7 bases from V and 2 from J, leaving 12 bases between them. This CDR3 has 14 residues. Germline values: CDR1 LNHDA, CDR2 SQIVND (reference sequence). This chain's CDR3 is CASKWGPGNQPQHF. CDR3 nucleotide sequence: TGTGCCAGTAAATGGGGACCGGGCAATCAGCCCCAGCATTTT.

The CDR3 DNA sequence: TGTGCCAGCAGCGACCTAAACACAGATACGCAGTATTTT. This encodes CASSDLNTDTQYF. V and J are TRBV7-9 and TRBJ2-3; D call uncertain. V shed 5 bases and J shed 2 bases, with 8 bases lying between them. The CDR3 is 13 amino acids. The germline V gene has CDR1 SEHNR and CDR2 FQNEAQ (reference sequence).

This clone is a singleton in its sample. J is TRBJ2-7 and V is TRBV5-1; D is unresolved. Trimming took 0 bases from V and 3 from J, leaving 16 bases between them. CDR3 length equals 16 residues. Looked up from germline, CDR1 is SGHRS and CDR2 is YFSETQ. CDR3 nucleotides: TGCGCCAGCAGCTTGGGGTCGGCGGCGGCCTTCTACGAGCAGTACTTC. This sequence encodes CASSLGSAAAFYEQYF.

In DNA, the CDR3 is TGCAGTGCCCGTGGAGAAGAGACCCAGTACTTC. As protein: CSARGEETQYF. The chain couples TRBV20-1 to TRBJ2-5; D remains ambiguous. Germline loops: CDR1 DFQATT, CDR2 SNEGSKA (reference sequence). The CDR3 totals 11 residues. V gave up 6 bases and J gave up 3 bases, with 8 bases separating them.